The clone carrying this TCR beta chain was counted between two and nine times. The antigen remains unidentified. This specimen comes from a study of T cell repertoires in cytomegalovirus infection. Findings of the study overall: Dominating the ex vivo response were TCR beta clonotypes that were CMV-specific and HLA-C-restricted. Identification of carriers of CMV plus the relevant HLA was achieved through cumulative public TCR beta family frequency.

V lost 6 bases to trimming and J lost 5 bases; unmatched junction nucleotides: 8. The CDR3 totals 14 residues. Germline CDR1 MNHEY, CDR2 SVGEGT. Using its own MiXCR run on the reads, TCRdb lists one record per CDR3 protein. The repertoire has 400,000 to 600,000 distinct CDR3 sequences, roughly 42% of them found once; the top ten carry just under 45%. The source material was cultured PBMCs, sampled from culture after CMV antigen stimulation. The receptor comes from a human donor in good health (CMV status not recorded). Some clones in this sample may be carry-over from other donors' samples. This sequence joins TRBV6-2 or TRBV6-3 and TRBJ2-5, with 8 bases fitting TRBD2. The CDR3 DNA reads TGTGCCAGCAGGCAGAGCGGGAGCGGTGAGACCCAGTACTTC. This codes for CASRQSGSGETQYF.